Reported below is one T cell receptor (beta chain). The antigen remains unidentified. The repertoire was sequenced with immunoSEQ multiplex PCR; TCRdb's copy has only in-frame clones and lacks some. The profile shows about 9,000 clones, roughly 80% of them singletons. This sample's time point: 2014-2015 season, 7 days after vaccination. CDR3 length equals 14 residues. CDR1 and CDR2 from the germline V gene are KGHSH and LQKENI. Between the trimmed V and J ends, which lost 5 bases and 6 bases, there was a span of 14 bases. These data belong to a study of follicular helper T cells after annual influenza vaccination. For the study at large: Across the 2013-2014, 2014-2015 and 2015-2016 vaccination seasons, some subjects were resampled. Findings and caveats of the study: ICOS+CD38+ cTfh clonality tracked population frequency, and its change tracked circulating plasmablast change. Day 7 ICOS+CD38+ clones were most often found later in ICOS-CD38- cTfh cells.

The chain recombines TRBV18 with TRBJ1-5, with TRBD1 as a possible D gene (6 bases). The sample consisted of CXCR5+ CD38- circulating T follicular helper cells from blood, taken 7 days after influenza vaccination. Subset specified: circulating Tfh, non-naive CD4+CXCR5+PD-1+ (ICOS+CD38+ or ICOS-CD38-). This receptor was identified in an adult who received the influenza vaccine. CDR3: CASSSDRSSQPQHF. DNA of the CDR3: TGTGCCAGCTCATCCGACAGGAGTAGTCAGCCCCAGCATTTT.